These T cell receptor beta chains were read from a single sample in a study of neurological immune-mediated disorders. TCRdb reprocessed the 5' RACE reads with MiXCR, giving one entry per CDR3 protein. Of under 60,000 distinct CDR3 sequences listed, 25% are singletons. Sequencing input: PBMCs. The receptors shown here come from a woman in her seventies in good health. Both conserved end residues are part of each CDR3. The D gene is left open where the match is weak. Clone size appears in some rows only: once, few, many, or a class for an expanded clone.

j_call	clone_size	d_call	v_call	cdr3_aa	cdr3_nt
TRBJ1-2	NA	TRBD1	TRBV19	CASSIRTGIDYGYTF	TGTGCCAGTAGTATAAGGACAGGGATTGACTATGGCTACACCTTC
TRBJ2-7	many	NA	TRBV5-8	CASSFRIRPYEQYF	TGTGCCAGCAGCTTCAGGATCCGACCCTACGAGCAGTACTTC
TRBJ2-3	many	NA	TRBV19	CASPTQGRTDTQYF	TGTGCCAGTCCGACACAGGGACGCACAGATACGCAGTATTTT
TRBJ2-1	few	NA	TRBV3-1	CASSHRTGYNEQFF	TGTGCCAGCAGCCATCGTACGGGATACAATGAGCAGTTCTTC
TRBJ2-3	medium-sized	NA	TRBV5-1	CASSNTDTQYF	TGCGCCAGCAGCAACACAGATACGCAGTATTTT
TRBJ2-3	NA	TRBD2	TRBV10-3	CAISEFLAGDTDTQYF	TGTGCCATCAGCGAGTTTCTAGCGGGGGACACAGATACGCAGTATTTT
TRBJ2-3	NA	NA	TRBV2	CASSEARGADTQYF	TGTGCCAGCAGTGAAGCGAGGGGCGCAGATACGCAGTATTTT
TRBJ1-1	many	NA	TRBV5-1	CASSLEMNTEAFF	TGCGCCAGCAGCTTGGAGATGAACACTGAAGCTTTCTTT
TRBJ2-5	NA	TRBD1	TRBV29-1	CSGRYLDRGKETQYF	TGCAGCGGCCGTTATTTGGACAGGGGCAAGGAGACCCAGTACTTC
TRBJ2-7	few	NA	TRBV18	CASSPGTGAEEQYF	TGTGCCAGCTCACCCGGAACGGGGGCGGAAGAGCAGTACTTC
TRBJ2-3	many	NA	TRBV27	CASSGSTDTQYF	TGTGCCAGCAGTGGGAGCACAGATACGCAGTATTTT
TRBJ1-2	many	NA	TRBV12-3/TRBV12-4	CASRPEGQSSSTF	TGTGCCAGCAGACCAGAAGGACAGTCATCGTCAACCTTC
TRBJ2-3	many	NA	TRBV20-1	CSASPQGREDTQYF	TGCAGTGCTAGTCCCCAGGGGCGCGAAGATACGCAGTATTTT
TRBJ2-4	many	NA	TRBV7-2	CASSGNSANIQYF	TGTGCCAGCAGCGGTAATAGCGCGAACATTCAGTACTTC
TRBJ2-1	NA	TRBD1	TRBV10-3	CAISEPTTGVHWYNEQFF	TGTGCCATCAGTGAGCCAACTACAGGGGTGCATTGGTACAATGAGCAGTTCTTC
TRBJ2-4	NA	NA	TRBV7-2	CASSLVSGIVAKNIQYF	TGTGCCAGCAGCTTAGTATCGGGGATCGTAGCCAAAAACATTCAGTACTTC
TRBJ2-2	NA	TRBD1	TRBV10-3	CAITGTGATGELFF	TGTGCCATAACCGGGACAGGGGCCACCGGGGAGCTGTTTTTT
TRBJ2-5	many	NA	TRBV2	CATAWETQYF	TGTGCCACCGCGTGGGAGACCCAGTACTTC
TRBJ1-2	NA	NA	TRBV20-1	CSASYEGYTF	TGCAGTGCTTCCTACGAGGGCTACACCTTC
TRBJ2-7	many	NA	TRBV6-1	CASSEAWVQYF	TGTGCCAGCAGTGAAGCGTGGGTTCAGTACTTC
TRBJ2-7	few	NA	TRBV5-1	CASSLTRAYEQYF	TGCGCCAGCAGCTTGACCAGGGCGTACGAGCAGTACTTC
TRBJ1-1	many	NA	TRBV7-2	CASSSTGGAAFF	TGTGCCAGCAGCTCGACTGGGGGAGCCGCTTTCTTT
TRBJ2-7	many	TRBD1	TRBV6-2/TRBV6-3	CASRGDRGPRATYEQYF	TGTGCCAGCAGAGGGGACAGGGGTCCCCGGGCTACCTACGAGCAGTACTTC
TRBJ2-3	many	NA	TRBV29-1	CSLSGASTDTQYF	TGCAGCCTCTCAGGGGCGAGCACAGATACGCAGTATTTT
TRBJ2-1	many	TRBD2	TRBV20-1	CSARPFGGLAGLNEQFF	TGCAGTGCTAGACCCTTCGGGGGACTAGCGGGGCTCAATGAGCAGTTCTTC
TRBJ1-2	many	NA	TRBV6-1	CASSGDRAAGYTF	TGTGCCAGCAGCGGAGACAGAGCGGCTGGCTACACCTTC
TRBJ2-3	many	NA	TRBV28	CASSPSPSDWDTQYF	TGTGCCAGCAGCCCCTCCCCTAGCGATTGGGATACGCAGTATTTT
TRBJ2-1	many	NA	TRBV7-2	CASSSQGWSYNEQFF	TGTGCCAGCAGCAGCCAGGGTTGGTCGTACAATGAGCAGTTCTTC
TRBJ2-7	few	TRBD2	TRBV11-3	CASSLQGLAGEDEQYF	TGTGCCAGCAGCTTACAGGGACTAGCGGGAGAAGACGAGCAGTACTTC
TRBJ2-7	many	NA	TRBV4-1	CASSISGEGYEQYF	TGCGCCAGCAGTATTTCCGGAGAGGGCTACGAGCAGTACTTC
TRBJ2-6	NA	TRBD1	TRBV15	CATSTQTGVGTNVLTF	TGTGCCACCAGCACGCAAACAGGGGTAGGGACCAACGTCCTGACTTTC
TRBJ2-3	NA	NA	TRBV6-1	CASRTPAGRSTDTQYF	TGTGCCAGCAGGACTCCTGCAGGTCGGAGTACAGATACGCAGTATTTT
TRBJ2-1	many	NA	TRBV29-1	CSVEDRNNEQFF	TGCAGCGTTGAAGACAGAAACAATGAGCAGTTCTTC
TRBJ2-5	many	NA	TRBV4-1	CASSPRATLACEETQYF	TGCGCCAGCAGCCCCCGGGCCACTCTAGCGTGCGAAGAGACCCAGTACTTC
TRBJ1-2	many	NA	TRBV7-2	CASSLAGHTYGYTF	TGTGCCAGCAGCTTAGCAGGGCACACCTATGGCTACACCTTC
TRBJ2-3	NA	TRBD2	TRBV11-2	CASSLDNAPSGRALNTDTQYF	TGTGCCAGCAGCTTAGATAATGCGCCTAGCGGGAGGGCCCTCAACACAGATACGCAGTATTTT
TRBJ1-4	few	TRBD1	TRBV9	CASSAPTGTGYEKLFF	TGTGCCAGCAGCGCTCCCACCGGGACAGGGTACGAAAAACTGTTTTTT
TRBJ2-7	many	NA	TRBV28	CASSISSPFGYEQYF	TGTGCCAGCAGTATATCTAGCCCCTTCGGCTACGAGCAGTACTTC
TRBJ1-1	many	NA	TRBV20-1	CSARDTTNTEAFF	TGCAGTGCCAGGGACACCACGAACACTGAAGCTTTCTTT
TRBJ2-3	many	NA	TRBV5-5	CASSLEGGGGRDTQYF	TGTGCCAGCAGCTTGGAAGGGGGAGGGGGACGGGATACGCAGTATTTT
TRBJ2-1	many	TRBD2	TRBV5-5	CASNPQALSGSSYNEQFF	TGTGCCAGCAACCCCCAGGCTTTAAGCGGGAGCTCCTACAATGAGCAGTTCTTC
TRBJ1-3	many	NA	TRBV5-1	CASSDTGGSGNTIYF	TGCGCCAGCAGCGACACTGGGGGCTCTGGAAACACCATATATTTT
TRBJ2-5	many	NA	TRBV15	CATSLPRGVAETQYF	TGTGCCACCAGCCTCCCCAGGGGTGTTGCAGAGACCCAGTACTTC
TRBJ2-1	many	NA	TRBV5-1	CASSMDTSSYNEQFF	TGCGCCAGCAGCATGGACACCAGCTCCTACAATGAGCAGTTCTTC
TRBJ2-3	few	NA	TRBV20-1	CSASWGALSTDTQYF	TGCAGTGCTAGTTGGGGGGCCCTCAGCACAGATACGCAGTATTTT
TRBJ2-7	many	NA	TRBV6-2/TRBV6-3	CASSQPPVIYEQYF	TGTGCCAGCAGTCAACCACCGGTAATCTACGAGCAGTACTTC
TRBJ2-7	NA	NA	TRBV12-3/TRBV12-4	CASNQGFSYVQYF	TGTGCCAGCAACCAGGGCTTCTCCTACGTGCAGTACTTC
TRBJ2-7	many	NA	TRBV20-1	CSLRQGAYEQYF	TGCAGTCTGAGGCAGGGAGCGTACGAGCAGTACTTC
TRBJ2-7	few	NA	TRBV10-1	CASSAGPSSYEQYF	TGCGCCAGCAGCGCCGGGCCTTCCTCCTACGAGCAGTACTTC
TRBJ2-7	many	TRBD1	TRBV29-1	CSVECGAGGSASSYEQYF	TGCAGCGTTGAATGTGGGGCAGGGGGCTCGGCCAGCTCCTACGAGCAGTACTTC
TRBJ1-1	many	NA	TRBV20-1	CSARDLREGNTEAFF	TGCAGTGCTAGAGATCTTAGGGAGGGGAACACTGAAGCTTTCTTT